These T cell receptor beta chains were read from a single sample in a study of T-cell reconstitution after alpha-beta-depleted transplantation in children. TCRdb ran MiXCR on the PCR reads and lists one entry per CDR3 protein. The data show about 120,000 distinct CDR3 sequences, over 9% seen once. This specimen consisted of PBMCs from the stem cell graft donor, obtained from the stem cell graft. These receptors were taken from a human donor who donated a stem cell graft to a child with acute lymphoblastic leukemia. Each CDR3 is given with its conserved first and last residue. The D gene is left open where the match is weak. Clone size is shown for a subset of rows, as once, few, many or a class of expanded clone.

j_call v_call clone_size d_call cdr3_aa cdr3_nt
TRBJ2-5 TRBV20-1 many NA CSARARGRGQQETQYF TGCAGTGCTAGAGCCCGTGGGAGGGGACAGCAAGAGACCCAGTACTTC
TRBJ1-5 TRBV15 many NA CATSTRGRGGGQPQHF TGTGCCACCAGCACCCGAGGCAGGGGAGGTGGTCAGCCCCAGCATTTT
TRBJ2-3 TRBV6-1 many TRBD2 CASSMLAGGRTDTQYF TGTGCCAGCTCCATGCTAGCGGGGGGGCGCACAGATACGCAGTATTTT
TRBJ2-1 TRBV28 many NA CASSLFLLGTSYNEQFF TGTGCCAGCAGTTTATTCCTACTTGGAACCTCCTACAATGAGCAGTTCTTC
TRBJ2-3 TRBV29-1 many NA CSVDLSDTQYF TGCAGCGTCGATCTGTCAGATACGCAGTATTTT
TRBJ2-3 TRBV29-1 many NA CSVVGVTQYF TGCAGCGTTGTTGGTGTTACGCAGTATTTT
TRBJ2-1 TRBV6-4 many TRBD1 CASSSGQGSYNEQFF TGTGCCAGCAGCTCGGGACAGGGCTCCTACAATGAGCAGTTCTTC
TRBJ2-1 TRBV20-1 few NA CCAGKGPSPVLFEQFF TGCTGTGCTGGGAAAGGTCCCAGCCCGGTGCTATTTGAGCAGTTCTTC
TRBJ2-5 TRBV7-7 many NA CASSRRPGSQETQYF TGTGCTAGCAGCCGACGACCCGGCAGTCAAGAGACCCAGTACTTC
TRBJ2-7 TRBV5-1 NA NA CASSRQGQTYEQYF TGCGCCAGCAGCCGTCAGGGGCAGACCTACGAGCAGTACTTC
TRBJ2-7 TRBV20-1 many NA CSARRGRFRDEQYF TGCAGTGCTAGAAGGGGTCGGTTCCGGGACGAGCAGTACTTC
TRBJ2-5 TRBV29-1 many NA CSGHLGGQETQYF TGCAGCGGCCACCTGGGGGGTCAAGAGACCCAGTACTTC
TRBJ2-7 TRBV7-2 many TRBD1 CASSLVNRGTYEQYF TGTGCCAGCAGCTTAGTCAACAGGGGAACCTACGAGCAGTACTTC
TRBJ1-1 TRBV6-1 many TRBD1 CASSGRTGGTEAFF TGTGCCAGCAGTGGCCGGACAGGGGGGACTGAAGCTTTCTTT
TRBJ1-5 TRBV18 many TRBD1 CASSLGQGINQPQHF TGTGCCAGCTCACTGGGACAGGGCATCAATCAGCCCCAGCATTTT
TRBJ2-1 TRBV20-1 many TRBD1 CSARNPGTAYNEQFF TGCAGTGCTAGAAACCCCGGGACAGCTTACAATGAGCAGTTCTTC
TRBJ2-7 TRBV5-1 many TRBD1 CASSSPGTGNYEQYF TGCGCCAGCAGCTCCCCCGGGACAGGGAACTACGAGCAGTACTTC
TRBJ1-1 TRBV5-1 many NA CASSYPDTEAFF TGCGCCAGCAGCTACCCCGACACTGAAGCTTTCTTT
TRBJ2-1 TRBV4-3 many NA CASSQERVFTYNEQFF TGCGCCAGCAGCCAAGAGCGGGTTTTTACCTACAATGAGCAGTTCTTC
TRBJ2-1 TRBV5-1 many TRBD2 CASSLGASGLAYNEQFF TGCGCCAGCAGCTTGGGCGCTAGCGGGCTGGCCTACAATGAGCAGTTCTTC
TRBJ2-5 TRBV5-1 many NA CASSLTGLKRETQYF TGCGCCAGCAGCTTGACAGGGTTGAAGAGGGAGACCCAGTACTTC
TRBJ2-1 TRBV30 many NA CAWSVSPRGEQFF TGTGCCTGGAGTGTATCCCCCCGGGGCGAGCAGTTCTTC
TRBJ2-3 TRBV12-3/TRBV12-4 many NA CASSDKRRTDTQYF TGTGCCAGCAGCGACAAGCGGCGGACAGATACGCAGTATTTT
TRBJ1-5 TRBV20-1 many NA CSARIAPRGGDQPQHF TGCAGTGCTAGAATTGCCCCTAGGGGGGGAGATCAGCCCCAGCATTTT